This is a list of T cell receptor beta chains from one sample in a study of blood T cell repertoires in COVID-19. Assay: immunoSEQ multiplex PCR; the TCRdb copy retains only in-frame clones and omits some. The sample has 210,000 or so clones, about 84% seen once. Material: PBMCs or T cells enriched from blood (not recorded which). These receptors were taken from a man aged 55 to 70 who had recovered from COVID-19. The CDR3 runs from the conserved cysteine through the conserved F or W. Fields, in order: V gene, J gene, CDR3 protein.

V gene: TRBV7-9
J gene: TRBJ1-3
CDR3 protein: CASSAPGHISGNTIYF

V gene: TRBV15
J gene: TRBJ2-4
CDR3 protein: CATSRDSGQKNIQYF

V gene: TRBV7-3
J gene: TRBJ1-1
CDR3 protein: CASSFRGGETEAFF

V gene: TRBV11-2
J gene: TRBJ1-1
CDR3 protein: CASSSWTGERTEAFF

V gene: TRBV19
J gene: TRBJ2-7
CDR3 protein: CASSIGRLAGTYEQYF

V gene: TRBV3-1/TRBV3-2
J gene: TRBJ1-2
CDR3 protein: CASSQGALYGYTF

V gene: TRBV7-9
J gene: TRBJ1-2
CDR3 protein: CASSRRTGQGAYGYTF

V gene: TRBV9
J gene: TRBJ2-7
CDR3 protein: CASSVTDSYEQYF

V gene: TRBV4-1
J gene: TRBJ1-5
CDR3 protein: CASSQDWGQGAGQPQHF

V gene: TRBV5-6
J gene: TRBJ2-1
CDR3 protein: CASSPQQGSNEQFF

V gene: TRBV6-2/TRBV6-3
J gene: TRBJ1-1
CDR3 protein: CASSPGSSMSTEAFF

V gene: TRBV7-2
J gene: TRBJ1-4
CDR3 protein: CASSFGPGRDEKLFF

V gene: TRBV5-5
J gene: TRBJ1-6
CDR3 protein: CASHGQAAYNSPLHF

V gene: TRBV24-1
J gene: TRBJ2-2
CDR3 protein: CATSQAGTLNTGELFF

V gene: TRBV20-1
J gene: TRBJ2-1
CDR3 protein: CSASGTTDNEQFF

V gene: TRBV7-2
J gene: TRBJ1-3
CDR3 protein: CASSLGQGVSGNTIYF

V gene: TRBV6-5
J gene: TRBJ1-1
CDR3 protein: CASSFTVPDTEAFF

V gene: TRBV7-2
J gene: TRBJ1-1
CDR3 protein: CASSLHRGQTEAFF

V gene: TRBV6-5
J gene: TRBJ2-7
CDR3 protein: CASSTTTGGNEQYF

V gene: TRBV6-5
J gene: TRBJ2-7
CDR3 protein: CASSYDIGRSYEQYF

V gene: TRBV5-8
J gene: TRBJ2-7
CDR3 protein: CASSLVGHTIYEQYF

V gene: TRBV18
J gene: TRBJ1-2
CDR3 protein: CASSPLGKGDYGYTF

V gene: TRBV5-1
J gene: TRBJ1-4
CDR3 protein: CASSLDRGSEKLFF

V gene: TRBV4-3
J gene: TRBJ2-2
CDR3 protein: CASSRTGTSNTGELFF

V gene: TRBV27
J gene: TRBJ2-6
CDR3 protein: CASSRTGTNGANVLTF

V gene: TRBV5-4
J gene: TRBJ1-4
CDR3 protein: CASSLDRGNEKLFF

V gene: TRBV5-6
J gene: TRBJ1-1
CDR3 protein: CASSFGENTEAFF

V gene: TRBV3-1/TRBV3-2
J gene: TRBJ2-3
CDR3 protein: CASSQVAGGTDTQYF

V gene: TRBV6-2/TRBV6-3
J gene: TRBJ1-2
CDR3 protein: CASSYSTGGYTF

V gene: TRBV11-3
J gene: TRBJ2-1
CDR3 protein: CASSGRQGKKRNEQFF

V gene: TRBV6-1
J gene: TRBJ1-2
CDR3 protein: CASSDQGAGGYGYTF

V gene: TRBV11-2
J gene: TRBJ1-6
CDR3 protein: CASSLERNSPLHF

V gene: TRBV5-6
J gene: TRBJ2-7
CDR3 protein: CASSRGGRPEQYF

V gene: TRBV5-1
J gene: TRBJ2-5
CDR3 protein: CASSLGGTQYF

V gene: TRBV5-6
J gene: TRBJ1-6
CDR3 protein: CASSLAGTGGNSPLHF

V gene: TRBV19
J gene: TRBJ1-1
CDR3 protein: CASNPGQGRPEAFF

V gene: TRBV6-6
J gene: TRBJ2-7
CDR3 protein: CASLTGTGTYEQYF

V gene: TRBV7-2
J gene: TRBJ1-1
CDR3 protein: CASSLRRWAPTEAFF

V gene: TRBV11-2
J gene: TRBJ2-7
CDR3 protein: CASRFLERGLYEQYF

V gene: TRBV11-1
J gene: TRBJ2-3
CDR3 protein: CASSLAVLAGGNTDTQYF

V gene: TRBV6-1
J gene: TRBJ2-7
CDR3 protein: CASSESSGTPREQYF

V gene: TRBV7-8
J gene: TRBJ2-7
CDR3 protein: CASSLLAGGRGEQYF

V gene: TRBV6-5
J gene: TRBJ1-2
CDR3 protein: CASSNSYGYTF

V gene: TRBV7-9
J gene: TRBJ2-7
CDR3 protein: CASSLGPATYEQYF

V gene: TRBV27
J gene: TRBJ1-2
CDR3 protein: CASSSYPMEDYGYTF

V gene: TRBV5-6
J gene: TRBJ1-3
CDR3 protein: CASSPEGPSGNTIYF

V gene: TRBV7-2
J gene: TRBJ2-7
CDR3 protein: CASSLVGGQMNSYEQYF

V gene: TRBV3-1/TRBV3-2
J gene: TRBJ1-1
CDR3 protein: CASSIQGPTEAFF

V gene: TRBV4-2
J gene: TRBJ1-6
CDR3 protein: CASRQNRDRDSPLHF

V gene: TRBV7-6
J gene: TRBJ1-3
CDR3 protein: CASSSRSSGNTIYF

V gene: TRBV7-2
J gene: TRBJ1-1
CDR3 protein: CASSLAGETGAAFF

V gene: TRBV3-1/TRBV3-2
J gene: TRBJ1-4
CDR3 protein: CASSATGGGSEKLFF

V gene: TRBV19
J gene: TRBJ1-1
CDR3 protein: CASSTGRQGDTEAFF

V gene: TRBV10-3
J gene: TRBJ2-1
CDR3 protein: CAISDPSASGGANEQFF

V gene: TRBV5-8
J gene: TRBJ2-5
CDR3 protein: CASSLVRGGETQYF

V gene: TRBV2
J gene: TRBJ2-5
CDR3 protein: CASTRTSGGARETQYF

V gene: TRBV6-6
J gene: TRBJ1-5
CDR3 protein: CASSYDSYSNQPQHF

V gene: TRBV11-2
J gene: TRBJ1-3
CDR3 protein: CASSSGGFSGNTIYF

V gene: TRBV7-8
J gene: TRBJ1-1
CDR3 protein: CASSFSGYTEAFF

V gene: TRBV4-1
J gene: TRBJ1-1
CDR3 protein: CASSRAGGVDTEAFF